This T cell receptor beta chain comes out of a study of human T cells and chemical hapten exposure. At the level of the study: Diphenylcyclopropenone, dosed weekly to the scalp, was given to patients throughout the roughly 25-week study. Across samples, TCR yields varied, mostly owing to small differences in pooled library volumes.

The library attached unique molecular identifiers to individual cDNA molecules. Authors' data handling: Samples held a median of about 94,000 TCRs, range about 20,000–690,600. TCRdb itself ran the RACE reads through MiXCR, one entry per CDR3 protein. The V and J calls and clone size are TCRdb's, not the authors'. The sample lists tens of thousands of distinct CDR3 sequences; about 11% were seen once. This clonotype was counted at least ten times. Time point specified: pre-sensitization, week 0. Treatment: therapeutic diphenylcyclopropenone sensitization with weekly scalp DPC. This receptor was taken from a woman between 40 and 55 years old with alopecia areata. Some clones in this sample may be carry-over from other donors' samples. This sample comprised whole blood, obtained in connection with sensitization to the hapten diphenylcyclopropenone (DPC).

The CDR3 DNA is TGTGCCAGTAGTATGCGGGCAGGAGTCTATGGCTACACCTTC. Residues: CASSMRAGVYGYTF. The chain is built from TRBV19 and TRBJ1-2; D gene uncertain. V lost 3 bases and J 4 bases, leaving 12 bases between the germline ends. CDR1 and CDR2 from the germline V gene are LNHDA and SQIVND (reference sequence). The CDR3 loop spans 14 amino acids.